A single sample is the source of the 21 T cell receptor beta chains below, sequenced in a study of a mutant IDH1 vaccine in newly diagnosed glioma. The time point denotes: week 23, last vaccination. Alongside topical imiquimod, each dose of vaccine comprised 300 ug of mutant IDH1 20-mer peptide. Antigens for these TCRs are unknown. Method: immunoSEQ multiplex PCR; TCRdb's copy keeps in-frame clones and lacks some. The table records tens of thousands of clones, 80% to 85% of them present only once. This specimen was PBMCs, taken from a glioma patient whose treatment included an IDH1 peptide vaccine. The receptor set was obtained from a woman in her thirties or forties with glioma. Some clones in this sample may be carry-over from other donors' samples.

The chain joins TRBV9 to TRBJ2-2, with D perhaps TRBD2 (6 bases). Between the trimmed V and J ends, which lost 3 bases and 6 bases, there was a span of 12 bases. This CDR3 contains 14 residues. In germline, CDR1 is SGDLS, CDR2 YYNGEE. CDR3 DNA: TGTGCCAGCAGCGCCGCTAGCGAAGCCGGGGAGCTGTTTTTT. Translation gives CASSAASEAGELFF. Full variable domain (rest looked up from reference TRBV9 and TRBJ2-2): DSGVTQTPKHLITATGQRVTLRCSPRSGDLSVYWYQQSLDQGLQFLIQYYNGEERAKGNILERFSAQQFPDLHSELNLSSLELGDSALYFCASSAASEAGELFFGEGSRLTVL.

The chain has TRBV4-3 and TRBJ1-1; TRBD1 aligns across 8 bases. This CDR3 is 14 amino acids long. CDR1 and CDR2 (germline): LGHNA, YSLEER. Unmatched junction bases numbered 5, after V lost 3 bases and J lost 5 bases. The CDR3 sequence is CASSHGQGWTEAFF. CDR3 nucleotide sequence: TGCGCCAGCAGCCATGGACAGGGTTGGACTGAAGCTTTCTTT.

The rearrangement joins TRBV18 to TRBJ2-7, with 7 bases identical to TRBD1. Trimming at V came to 3 bases and at J to 5 bases, leaving 4 bases not matched to a gene. Germline V gene sequence: CDR1 KGHSH, CDR2 LQKENI. This CDR3 is built from 13 residues. CDR3 residues: CASSPGTVHEQYF. The CDR3 nucleotides are TGTGCCAGCTCACCTGGGACAGTCCACGAGCAGTACTTC.

The sample holds a few counts of this clone. The gene calls are TRBV18 and TRBJ1-5; D gene unclear. The CDR3 length is 12 residues. Looked up from germline, CDR1 is KGHSH and CDR2 is LQKENI. V gave up 3 bases and J gave up 4 bases, with 4 bases separating them. DNA of the CDR3: TGTGCCAGCTCACCCCAGAATCAGCCCCAGCATTTT. This gives the protein CASSPQNQPQHF. The full variable domain, rest sourced from reference TRBV18 and TRBJ1-5, is NAGVMQNPRHLVRRRGQEARLRCSPMKGHSHVYWYRQLPEEGLKFMVYLQKENIIDESGMPKERFSAEFPKEGPSILRIQQVVRGDSAAYFCASSPQNQPQHFGDGTRLSIL.

The chain carries TRBV18 and TRBJ2-7; D might be TRBD1 (6 bases). The CDR3 covers 14 residues. Trimming removed 9 bases at V and 0 bases at J, with 15 bases between. CDR1 and CDR2 from the germline V gene are KGHSH and LQKENI. This CDR3 reads CASRTGTSSYEQYF. The CDR3 DNA follows: TGTGCCAGTCGAACCGGGACAAGCTCCTACGAGCAGTACTTC.

The chain links TRBV6-1 to TRBJ2-1; the match to TRBD1 covers 12 bases. After removal of 6 bases from V and 7 bases from J, the junction contained 7 bases not matched to a gene. This CDR3 contains 15 residues. Germline V gene data show CDR1 as MNHNS and CDR2 as SASEGT. The CDR3 loop is CASSAGTGGRNEQFF. CDR3 coding DNA: TGTGCCAGCAGCGCCGGGACAGGGGGCCGTAATGAGCAGTTCTTC.

The chain links TRBV10-3 to TRBJ2-1, with TRBD2 matching over 7 bases. This CDR3 is 12 amino acids long. Germline CDR1 and CDR2: ENHRY and SYGVKD. V was pared by 10 bases and J by 7 bases, with 7 bases of the junction left unmatched. The CDR3, as DNA: TGTGCCACAGTAGCGGGTGCGAATGAGCAGTTCTTC. It specifies CATVAGANEQFF.

The chain recombines TRBV6-6 with TRBJ2-5; D unresolved. Trimming took off 0 bases at V and 1 base at J, with 6 bases between the two ends. The CDR3 sequence is 14 residues long. CDR1 and CDR2 (germline): MNHNY, SVGAGI (reference sequence). In DNA, the CDR3 is TGTGCCAGCAGTTACTCCGGGCCCCAAGAGACCCAGTACTTC. This codes for CASSYSGPQETQYF.

V usage is TRBV5-1 and J usage is TRBJ2-7; TRBD1 might be the D (6 bases). Germline V lookup: CDR1 SGHRS, CDR2 YFSETQ. The CDR3 is 15 amino acids. Trimming pared 3 bases from V and 0 bases from J, leaving 13 bases between. CDR3 sequence: CASSSLTGVSYEQYF. CDR3 bases: TGCGCCAGCAGCTCCCTGACAGGAGTCTCCTACGAGCAGTACTTC.

V gene TRBV4-1 combines with J gene TRBJ2-5; D gene uncertain. Looked up from germline, CDR1 is MGHRA and CDR2 is YSYEKL. CDR3 length: 17 amino acids. Trimming stripped 2 bases from V and 5 bases from J, with 21 bases between. CDR3 protein: CASSQKADTSMGETQYF. CDR3 coding DNA: TGCGCCAGCAGCCAAAAAGCCGACACTTCAATGGGGGAGACCCAGTACTTC.

V and J are TRBV14 and TRBJ1-2, with D tentatively TRBD1 (5 bases). This CDR3 has 13 residues. Trimming removed 7 bases at V and 6 bases at J, with 15 bases between. CDR1 is SGHDN and CDR2 is FVKESK in the germline V gene. CDR3 loop: CASTRQGLDGYTF. The CDR3 DNA follows: TGTGCCAGCACACGTCAGGGCCTAGATGGCTACACCTTC.

The chain employs TRBV18 and TRBJ2-7; D uncertain. Germline CDR1 reads KGHSH; CDR2 reads LQKENI. V was shortened by 1 base and J by 5 bases, with 9 bases between the two germline ends. CDR3 length: 13 amino acids. The CDR3 is CASSPRGNHEQYF. CDR3 DNA: TGTGCCAGCTCACCACGTGGGAATCACGAGCAGTACTTC.

The chain joins TRBV29-1 to TRBJ2-5; 8 nucleotides agree with TRBD2. Germline V gene lookup returns CDR1 SQVTM and CDR2 ANQGSEA. The CDR3 consists of 13 residues. V lost 8 bases and J lost 5; bases outside the gene matches: 10. Written as DNA, the CDR3 is TGCAGCATCCCCCGGGGGGGACGGGAGACCCAGTACTTC. Translated, it gives CSIPRGGRETQYF.

The V and J genes are TRBV30 and TRBJ1-6; D unclear. Germline CDR1 is GTSNPN and CDR2 is SVGIG (reference sequence). This CDR3 has 12 amino acids. Trimming stripped 5 bases from V and 10 bases from J, with 12 bases between. The CDR3 is CAWGEGRSPLHF. Written as DNA, the CDR3 is TGTGCCTGGGGGGAGGGTAGGTCACCCCTCCACTTT.

V is TRBV7-2 and J is TRBJ1-1; D gene ambiguous. Trimming took 4 bases from V and 1 from J, leaving 10 bases between them. Germline V CDR1 and CDR2: SGHTA, FQGNSA. This CDR3 is 14 amino acids long. The DNA for the CDR3 is TGTGCCAGCAGCTCTCGAGTAGCGAACACTGAAGCTTTCTTT. Amino acid sequence: CASSSRVANTEAFF.

In nucleotides, the CDR3 is TGTGCCAGTAGTACCGGGACGGCCTCTCGGGATACGCAGTATTTT. Its protein product is CASSTGTASRDTQYF. This chain uses TRBV19 with TRBJ2-3, with D perhaps being TRBD1 or TRBD2 (5 bases each). Per the germline V gene, CDR1 is LNHDA and CDR2 is SQIVND (reference sequence). Deletions cut 4 bases from V and 6 bases from J, with 17 bases between. The CDR3 is made up of 15 amino acids.

This clone has just one count. This chain joins TRBV5-1 and TRBJ2-4; D is undetermined. This CDR3 spans 14 amino acids. V shed 0 bases and J shed 6 bases, with 10 bases lying between them. CDR1 and CDR2 from the germline V gene are SGHRS and YFSETQ. The CDR3 sequence: CASSLEGPRNIQYF. The CDR3 DNA is TGCGCCAGCAGCTTGGAAGGACCCCGAAACATTCAGTACTTC.

V and J are TRBV4-3 and TRBJ1-2; 9 positions match TRBD1. Losses at the gene ends were 5 bases for V and 4 bases for J; bases not matched to a gene: 8. This CDR3 spans 15 amino acids. The V gene's germline CDR1 is LGHNA and CDR2 YSLEER. The CDR3 protein is CASSKRTGEGYGYTF. The CDR3, as DNA: TGCGCCAGCAGCAAGCGGACAGGGGAAGGCTATGGCTACACCTTC.

V gene TRBV19 combines with J gene TRBJ2-5, with a possible D match to TRBD2 (7 bases). Germline V CDR1 and CDR2: LNHDA, SQIVND (reference sequence). The CDR3 is 14 amino acids. The V gene lost 5 bases and the J gene lost 11 bases, with 21 bases spanning the gap. CDR3 sequence: CASSPRGGGLKQYF. In nucleotides, the CDR3 is TGTGCCAGTAGTCCGAGGGGCGGGGGCCTTAAACAGTACTTC.

V usage is TRBV25-1 and J usage is TRBJ2-5; TRBD1 is a possible D gene (7 bases). Germline V CDR1 and CDR2: MGHDK, SYGVNS. The CDR3 runs 12 residues. Trimming removed 8 bases at V and 7 bases at J, with 14 bases between. CDR3 protein: CASQGGKGTQYF. As DNA, the CDR3 is TGTGCCAGCCAGGGGGGAAAAGGGACCCAGTACTTC. The full variable domain, its missing parts supplied by reference TRBV25-1 and TRBJ2-5, is EADIYQTPRYLVIGTGKKITLECSQTMGHDKMYWYQQDPGMELHLIHYSYGVNSTEKGDLSSESTVSRIRTEHFPLTLESARPSHTSQYLCASQGGKGTQYFGPGTRLLVL.

V and J are TRBV7-2 and TRBJ2-3, with no clear D. CDR1 and CDR2 from the germline V gene are SGHTA and FQGNSA. V lost 2 bases to trimming and J lost 0 bases, with 9 bases between them. This CDR3 has 15 amino acids. The CDR3 bases are TGTGCCAGCAGCTTATATTGGGCTAGCACAGATACGCAGTATTTT. This translates into CASSLYWASTDTQYF.